This T cell receptor (beta chain) was found in a study of shared clonotypes between healthy human individuals. Deep-level assay runs were performed. TCRdb's table, derived via immunoSEQ multiplex PCR, lists solely in-frame clones and lacks some. The repertoire holds about 1.5 million clones, 95% to 99% seen once, with about 0.45% in the top ten. General study findings and limits: For naive CD4 cells, roughly 5% of clonotypes were shared across a few donors. Rarefaction showed sorted-subset sequencing was incomplete despite large depth.

With regard to this clone: Its specificity is unknown.

Germline CDR1 and CDR2: MDHEN and SYDVKM. CDR3 length: 11 amino acids. Trimming removed 5 bases at V and 9 bases at J, with 11 bases between. The specimen sequenced was naive CD4+ T cells sorted from blood. Regarding subset: CD45RA+ positively selected. The chain uses TRBV28 and TRBJ2-7, with D hard to call. The sequence was obtained from a man aged 25-40 years in good health. The chain's CDR3 is CASSDPLGQYF. The CDR3 nucleotides read TGTGCCAGCAGTGACCCCCTGGGGCAGTACTTC.